This T cell receptor beta chain was found in a study of cytomegalovirus exposure and HLA in healthy donors. Study observations and caveats: Using a false discovery rate of 0.05, a later analysis showed that fewer than 20,000 TCR beta sequences were associated with HLA alleles. Trimming of TCR beta V- and J-genes showed a link, identified in a later analysis, to a missense DCLRE1C variant.

To note about this clone: Its antigen is not known.

V shed 4 bases and J shed 7 bases, with 16 bases lying between them. Germline assignment: CDR1 MNHNY and CDR2 SVGAGI (reference sequence). This CDR3 comprises 14 residues. Primers included in the PCR were 60 Vbeta and 13 Jbeta primers. Sequenced by immunoSEQ multiplex PCR; TCRdb stores in-frame clones only, minus some. The sample consists of around 150,000 clones, roughly 85% of them appearing once. Source material: PBMCs. The source is a woman aged 45-65 years in good health and CMV-seropositive. The V and J genes are TRBV6-6 and TRBJ1-1; TRBD1 might be the D (5 bases). As DNA, the CDR3 is TGTGCCAGCAGTTTGCCCGACAGACACGGTGAAGCTTTCTTT. Translated: CASSLPDRHGEAFF.